This T cell receptor (beta chain) was recovered during a study of T cell repertoires in cytomegalovirus infection. Overall study results and limits: HLA-C-restricted CMV clonotypes gave the most frequent clonotype in two of eight donors.

One entry per CDR3 protein results from TCRdb running MiXCR on the reads. The repertoire includes about 890,000 distinct CDR3 sequences, approximately 33% of them detected once, and 13% sits in the top ten. Per germline, CDR1 SGDLS and CDR2 YYNGEE. The CDR3 has 14 residues. The V and J ends lost 3 bases and 3 bases respectively, with 12 bases between them. This clonotype has more than one count but fewer than ten. Its antigen is undetermined. This chain uses TRBV9 with TRBJ1-1; no definite D call. The receptor's source is a human donor in good health (CMV status not recorded). Some clones in this sample may be carry-over from other donors' samples. Sequencing was performed on cultured CD8+ T cells from PBMCs, taken from culture after CMV antigen stimulation. The CDR3 protein is CASSGRETDTEAFF. For the CDR3, the DNA is TGTGCCAGCAGCGGGAGGGAAACGGACACTGAAGCTTTCTTT.